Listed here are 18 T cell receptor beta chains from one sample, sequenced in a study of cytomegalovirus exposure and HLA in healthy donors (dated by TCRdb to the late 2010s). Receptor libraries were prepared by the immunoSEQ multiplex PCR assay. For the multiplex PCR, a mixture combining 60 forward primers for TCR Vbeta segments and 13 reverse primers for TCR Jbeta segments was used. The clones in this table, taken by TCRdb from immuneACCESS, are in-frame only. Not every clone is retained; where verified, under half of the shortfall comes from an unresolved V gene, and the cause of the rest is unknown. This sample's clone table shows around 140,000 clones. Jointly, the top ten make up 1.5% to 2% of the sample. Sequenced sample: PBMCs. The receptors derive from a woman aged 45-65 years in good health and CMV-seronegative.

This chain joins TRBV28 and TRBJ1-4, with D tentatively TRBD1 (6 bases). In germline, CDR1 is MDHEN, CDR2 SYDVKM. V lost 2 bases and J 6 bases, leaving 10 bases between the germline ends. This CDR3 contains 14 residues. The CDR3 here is CASSLGGAYEKLFF. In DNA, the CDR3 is TGTGCCAGCAGTTTAGGGGGGGCGTATGAAAAACTGTTTTTT.

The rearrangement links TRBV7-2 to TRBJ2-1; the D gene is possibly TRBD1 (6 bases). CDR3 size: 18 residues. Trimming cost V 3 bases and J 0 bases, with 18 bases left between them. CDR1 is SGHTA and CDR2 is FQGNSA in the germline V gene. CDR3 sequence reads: CASSFSGTSLSSYNEQFF. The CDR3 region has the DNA TGTGCCAGCAGCTTCTCCGGGACATCCCTAAGCTCCTACAATGAGCAGTTCTTC.

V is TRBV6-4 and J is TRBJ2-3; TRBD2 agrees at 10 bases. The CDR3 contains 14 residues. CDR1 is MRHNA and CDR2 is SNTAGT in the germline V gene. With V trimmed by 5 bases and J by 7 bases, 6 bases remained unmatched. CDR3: CASSISGGENTQYF. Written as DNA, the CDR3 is TGTGCCAGCAGTATCAGCGGGGGGGAGAATACGCAGTATTTT.

CDR3 in amino acids: CATSRDRGGYSNQPQHF. CDR3 in DNA: TGTGCCACCAGCAGAGATAGAGGAGGGTATAGCAATCAGCCCCAGCATTTT. The J gene is TRBJ1-5, the V gene TRBV15; D remains unclear. V shed 0 bases and J shed 0 bases, with 12 bases lying between them. Germline V gene data show CDR1 as LNHNV and CDR2 as YYDKDF (reference sequence). CDR3 length equals 17 residues.

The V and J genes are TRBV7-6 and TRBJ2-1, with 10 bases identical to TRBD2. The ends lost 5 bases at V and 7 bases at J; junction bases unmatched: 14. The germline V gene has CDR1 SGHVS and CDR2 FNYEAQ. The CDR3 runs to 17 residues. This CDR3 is CASSPALAGGRGNEQFF. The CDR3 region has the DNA TGTGCCAGCAGCCCTGCCTTAGCGGGAGGCCGCGGTAATGAGCAGTTCTTC.

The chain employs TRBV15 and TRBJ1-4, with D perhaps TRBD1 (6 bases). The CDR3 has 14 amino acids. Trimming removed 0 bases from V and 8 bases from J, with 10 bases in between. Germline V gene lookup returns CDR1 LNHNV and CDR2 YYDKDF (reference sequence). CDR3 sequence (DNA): TGTGCCACCAGCAGAGAGATACAGGGAGAAAAACTGTTTTTT. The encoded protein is CATSREIQGEKLFF.

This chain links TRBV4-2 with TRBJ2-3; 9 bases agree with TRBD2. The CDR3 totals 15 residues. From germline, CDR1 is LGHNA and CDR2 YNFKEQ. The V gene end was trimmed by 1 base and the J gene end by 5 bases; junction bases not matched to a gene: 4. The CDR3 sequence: CASSQGSGGEDTQYF. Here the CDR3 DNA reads TGTGCCAGCAGCCAAGGTAGCGGGGGCGAAGATACGCAGTATTTT.

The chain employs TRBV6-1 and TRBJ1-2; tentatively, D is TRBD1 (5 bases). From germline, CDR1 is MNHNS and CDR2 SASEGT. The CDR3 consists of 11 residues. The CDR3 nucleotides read TGTGCTGAGGTGGGGCCCTATGGCTACACCTTC. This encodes CAEVGPYGYTF.

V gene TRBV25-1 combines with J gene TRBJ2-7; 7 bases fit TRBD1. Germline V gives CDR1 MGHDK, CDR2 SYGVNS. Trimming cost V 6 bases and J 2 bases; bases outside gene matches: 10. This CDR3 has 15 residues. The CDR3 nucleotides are TGTGCCAGCAGGCAATCCGGGACAGCCACCTACGAGCAGTACTTC. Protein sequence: CASRQSGTATYEQYF.

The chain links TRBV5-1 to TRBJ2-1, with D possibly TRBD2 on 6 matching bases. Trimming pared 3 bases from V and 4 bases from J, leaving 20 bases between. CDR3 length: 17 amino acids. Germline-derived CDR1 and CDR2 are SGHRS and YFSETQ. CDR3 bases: TGCGCCAGCAGCTCCGGCGGGAAGATCAGCTCGTACAATGAGCAGTTCTTC. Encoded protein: CASSSGGKISSYNEQFF.

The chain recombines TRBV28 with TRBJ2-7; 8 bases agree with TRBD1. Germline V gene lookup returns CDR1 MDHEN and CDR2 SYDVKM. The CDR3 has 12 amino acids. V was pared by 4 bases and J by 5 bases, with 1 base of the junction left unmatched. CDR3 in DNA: TGTGCCAGCAGTTCAGGGGGCGACGAGCAGTACTTC. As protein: CASSSGGDEQYF.

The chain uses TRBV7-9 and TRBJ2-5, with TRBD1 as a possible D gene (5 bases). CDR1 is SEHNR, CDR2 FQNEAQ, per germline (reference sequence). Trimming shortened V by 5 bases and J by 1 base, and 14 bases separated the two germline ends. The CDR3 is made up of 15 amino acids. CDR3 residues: CASSRSTGAQETQYF. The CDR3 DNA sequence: TGTGCCAGCAGCCGCAGCACAGGTGCCCAAGAGACCCAGTACTTC.

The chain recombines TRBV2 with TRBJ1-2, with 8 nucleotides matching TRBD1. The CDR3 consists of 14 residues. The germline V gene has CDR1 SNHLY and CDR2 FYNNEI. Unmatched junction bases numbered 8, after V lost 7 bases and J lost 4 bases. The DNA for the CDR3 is TGTGCCAGCACCGGACAGGGTAGGAGCTATGGCTACACCTTC. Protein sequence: CASTGQGRSYGYTF.

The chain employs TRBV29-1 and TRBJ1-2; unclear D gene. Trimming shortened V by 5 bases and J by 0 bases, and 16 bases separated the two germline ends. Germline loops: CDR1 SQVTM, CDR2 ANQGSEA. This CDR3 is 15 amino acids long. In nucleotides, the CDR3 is TGCAGCGTTAAACCTATCACCGGGACTAACTATGGCTACACCTTC. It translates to CSVKPITGTNYGYTF.

CDR3 region: CASSYSGQINYGYTF. The CDR3 DNA reads as TGTGCCAGCAGTTACTCAGGACAGATTAACTATGGCTACACCTTC. The chain uses TRBV6-5 and TRBJ1-2; tentative D call: TRBD1 (6 bases). Between the trimmed V and J ends, which lost 0 bases and 1 base, there was a span of 9 bases. CDR3 length: 15 amino acids. Germline V gives CDR1 MNHEY, CDR2 SVGAGI.

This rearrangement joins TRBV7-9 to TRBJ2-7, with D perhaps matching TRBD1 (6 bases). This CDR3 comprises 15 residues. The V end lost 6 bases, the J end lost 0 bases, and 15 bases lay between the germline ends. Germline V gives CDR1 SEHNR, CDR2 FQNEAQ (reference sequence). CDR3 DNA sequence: TGTGCCAGCAGGTCGGACAGTGGGAGCTCCTACGAGCAGTACTTC. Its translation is CASRSDSGSSYEQYF.

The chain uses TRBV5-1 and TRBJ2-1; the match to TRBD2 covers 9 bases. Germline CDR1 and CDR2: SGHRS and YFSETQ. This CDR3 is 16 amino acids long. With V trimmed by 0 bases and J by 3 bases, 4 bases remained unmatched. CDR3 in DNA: TGCGCCAGCAGCTTGGGTAGCGGGGGCCTCTACAATGAGCAGTTCTTC. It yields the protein CASSLGSGGLYNEQFF.

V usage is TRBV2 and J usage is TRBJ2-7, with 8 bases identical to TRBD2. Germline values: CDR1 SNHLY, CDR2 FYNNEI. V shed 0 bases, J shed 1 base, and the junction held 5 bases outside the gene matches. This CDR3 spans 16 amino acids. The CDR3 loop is CASSEAELAGSYEQYF. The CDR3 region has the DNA TGTGCCAGCAGTGAAGCGGAGTTAGCGGGATCCTACGAGCAGTACTTC.